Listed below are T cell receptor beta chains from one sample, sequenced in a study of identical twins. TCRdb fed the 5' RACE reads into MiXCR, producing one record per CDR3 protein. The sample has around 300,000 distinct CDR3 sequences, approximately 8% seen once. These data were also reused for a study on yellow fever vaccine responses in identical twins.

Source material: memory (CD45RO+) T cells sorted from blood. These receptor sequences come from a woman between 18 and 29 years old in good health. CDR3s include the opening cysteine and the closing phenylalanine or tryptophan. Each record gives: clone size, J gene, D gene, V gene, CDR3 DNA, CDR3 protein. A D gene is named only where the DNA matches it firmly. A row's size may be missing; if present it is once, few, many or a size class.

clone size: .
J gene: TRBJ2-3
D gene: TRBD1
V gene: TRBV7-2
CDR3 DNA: TGTGCCAGCAGCTTAGGGACAGGGGACAGCACAGATACGCAGTATTTT
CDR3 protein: CASSLGTGDSTDTQYF

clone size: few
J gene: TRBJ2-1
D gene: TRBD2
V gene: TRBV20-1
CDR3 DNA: TGCAGTGCTAGAGACGGGGGGGCCAGGTCTGAGCAGTTCTTC
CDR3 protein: CSARDGGARSEQFF

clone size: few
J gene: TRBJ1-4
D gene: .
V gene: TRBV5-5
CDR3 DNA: TGTGCCAGCAGCCTGGGGGGGGCAGGAGGGGAAAAACTGTTTTTT
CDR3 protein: CASSLGGAGGEKLFF

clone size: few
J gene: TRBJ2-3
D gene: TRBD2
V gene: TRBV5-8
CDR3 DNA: TGTGCCAGCAGGATCCCCAGGGACTACTACACAGATACGCAGTATTTT
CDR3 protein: CASRIPRDYYTDTQYF

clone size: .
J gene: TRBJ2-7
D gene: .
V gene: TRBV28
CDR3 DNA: TGTGCCAGCAGCCTTCGGGCCCCGGAGGTCCCCTACGAGCAGTACTTC
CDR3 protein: CASSLRAPEVPYEQYF

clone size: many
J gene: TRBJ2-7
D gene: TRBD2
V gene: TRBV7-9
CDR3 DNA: TGTGCCAGCACCATCCTGCTGTGCCCTAGCGGTTCCTACGAGCAGTACTTC
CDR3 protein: CASTILLCPSGSYEQYF

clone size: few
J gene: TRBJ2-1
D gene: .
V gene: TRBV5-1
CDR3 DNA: TGCGCCAGCAGCTCTGACTCCTCCTACAATGAGCAGTTCTTC
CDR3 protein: CASSSDSSYNEQFF

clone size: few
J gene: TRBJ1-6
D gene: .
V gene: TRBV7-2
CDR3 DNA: TGTGCCAGCAGCCCCGTAGAGTCACCCCTCCACTTT
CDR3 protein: CASSPVESPLHF

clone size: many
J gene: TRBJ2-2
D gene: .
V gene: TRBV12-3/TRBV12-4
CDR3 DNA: TGTGCCAGCAGTCTAGGTGGAGGCAGGGACACCGGGGAGCTGTTTTTT
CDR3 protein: CASSLGGGRDTGELFF

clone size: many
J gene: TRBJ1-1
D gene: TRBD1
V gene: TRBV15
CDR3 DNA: TGTGCCACCAGCAACAGGGGGACTGAAGCTTTCTTT
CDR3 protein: CATSNRGTEAFF

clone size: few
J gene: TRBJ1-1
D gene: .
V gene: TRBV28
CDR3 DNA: TGTGCCAGCACCTATGTGGGCAGACCTGAAGCTTTCTTT
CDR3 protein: CASTYVGRPEAFF

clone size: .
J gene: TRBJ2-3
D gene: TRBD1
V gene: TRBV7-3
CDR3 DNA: TGTGCCAGCAGCCCTACAGGGGGCGGCCCAGATACGCAGTATTTT
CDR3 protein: CASSPTGGGPDTQYF

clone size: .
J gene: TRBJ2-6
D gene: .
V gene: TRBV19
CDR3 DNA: TGTGCCAGTAGTATAGCTGGGGCCAACGTCCTGACTTTC
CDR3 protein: CASSIAGANVLTF

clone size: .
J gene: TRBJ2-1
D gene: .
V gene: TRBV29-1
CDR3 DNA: TGCAGCGGCGGGACACGGGAGCAGTTCTTC
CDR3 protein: CSGGTREQFF

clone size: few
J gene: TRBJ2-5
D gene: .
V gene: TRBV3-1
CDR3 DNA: TGTGCCAGCAGCCAAGGTTCGTCAGGGTGGGGAGAGACCCAGTACTTC
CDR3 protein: CASSQGSSGWGETQYF

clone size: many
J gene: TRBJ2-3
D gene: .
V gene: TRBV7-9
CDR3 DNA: TGTGCCAGCAGCGAGGGAAATACAGATACGCAGTATTTT
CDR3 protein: CASSEGNTDTQYF

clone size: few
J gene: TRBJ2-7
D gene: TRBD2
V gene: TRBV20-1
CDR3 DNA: TGCAGTGCTAGGGGCTCCGAGCGGGAGGCCTACGAGCAGTACTTC
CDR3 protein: CSARGSEREAYEQYF

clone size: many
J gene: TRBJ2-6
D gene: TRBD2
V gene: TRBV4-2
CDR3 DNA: TGTGCCAGCAGCCAAGATATCGGGGGGACCTCTGGGGCCAACGTCCTGACTTTC
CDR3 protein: CASSQDIGGTSGANVLTF

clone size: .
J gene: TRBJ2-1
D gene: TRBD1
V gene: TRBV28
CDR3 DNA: TGTGCCAGCAAACCCACGGGGACAGGGGACCATGAGCAGTTCTTC
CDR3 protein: CASKPTGTGDHEQFF

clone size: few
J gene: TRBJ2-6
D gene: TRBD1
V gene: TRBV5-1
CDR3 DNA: TGCGCCAGCAGCGGACAGGGGCCCCATTCTGGGGCCAACGTCCTGACTTTC
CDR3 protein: CASSGQGPHSGANVLTF

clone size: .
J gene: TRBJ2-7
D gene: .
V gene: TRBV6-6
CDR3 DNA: TGTGCCAGCAGCAGGGACAAAAACTACGAGCAGTACTTC
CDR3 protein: CASSRDKNYEQYF

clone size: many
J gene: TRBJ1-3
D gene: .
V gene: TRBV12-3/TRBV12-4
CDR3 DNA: TGTGCCAGCAGCCGGCGAAGAAACTCTGGAAACACCATATATTTT
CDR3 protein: CASSRRRNSGNTIYF